These 18 T cell receptor beta chains were all obtained from the same sample, sequenced in a study of T cell repertoires in cytomegalovirus infection. Their target antigens are unknown. TCRdb analysed the reads with MiXCR anew, one entry per CDR3 protein. This table holds hundreds of thousands of distinct CDR3 sequences, 25% to 35% found once. Sequenced here: cultured PBMCs, sampled from culture after CMV antigen stimulation. These receptors came from a human donor in good health (CMV status not recorded). Some clones in this sample may be carry-over from other donors' samples.

The table lists this clonotype with a few counts. The chain is built from TRBV12-3 or TRBV12-4 and TRBJ2-5; the match to TRBD1 covers 7 bases. The trim removed 6 bases at V and 7 bases at J, leaving 5 bases unmatched. The CDR3 covers 12 residues. The CDR3 DNA reads as TGTGCCAGCAGGAAAACAGGGGTGACCCAGTACTTC. The encoded protein is CASRKTGVTQYF.

The sample holds a few counts of this clonotype. The chain employs TRBV7-8 and TRBJ2-7; 12 nucleotides align to TRBD2. Trimming removed 1 base from V and 3 bases from J; junction bases left unmatched: 7. Germline CDR1 and CDR2: SGHVS and FQNEAQ. CDR3 length: 17 amino acids. CDR3 bases: TGTGCCAGCAGCTTAGGACTAGCGGGAGAGCCGAACTACGAGCAGTACTTC. It specifies CASSLGLAGEPNYEQYF.

The gene calls are TRBV20-1 and TRBJ2-1; D call uncertain. Trimming stripped 7 bases from V and 8 bases from J, with 18 bases between. The CDR3 runs to 13 residues. Germline values: CDR1 DFQATT, CDR2 SNEGSKA (reference sequence). Here the CDR3 DNA reads TGCAGTGAAAGGCGTAGCCCCACATATGAGCAGTTCTTC. As protein: CSERRSPTYEQFF.

This clonotype was seen a few times. The gene calls are TRBV10-3 and TRBJ1-3; no reliable D call. There are 12 residues in the CDR3. The V end lost 4 bases, the J end lost 3 bases, and 4 bases lay between the germline ends. In germline, CDR1 is ENHRY, CDR2 SYGVKD. The CDR3 region is CAISVDGNTIYF. CDR3 bases: TGTGCCATCAGTGTCGATGGAAACACCATATATTTT.

DNA for the CDR3: TGTGCTAGTGGCCGCCCGGGGAGCGGAAGCTACAATGAGCAGTTCTTC. It specifies CASGRPGSGSYNEQFF. The V and J genes are TRBV12-5 and TRBJ2-1; possible D gene TRBD2, 5 bases. CDR1 LGHNT and CDR2 FRNRAP come from the germline V gene. V dropped 6 bases and J dropped 3 bases, with 18 bases sitting between them. The CDR3 has 16 residues.

This clonotype was counted only a few times. This chain connects TRBV5-1 to TRBJ2-1; the D call may be TRBD1 or TRBD2 (5 bases each). The CDR3 loop spans 17 amino acids. The V end was cut by 6 bases, the J end by 2 bases, with 21 bases between. Germline loops: CDR1 SGHRS, CDR2 YFSETQ. CDR3 DNA: TGCGCCAGCACCCCTTCAGAAAATTCGGGACCCTACAATGAGCAGTTCTTC. Translating gives CASTPSENSGPYNEQFF.

This clonotype was found a few times. The rearrangement uses TRBV19 and TRBJ1-3; 8 nucleotides line up with TRBD1. CDR1 is LNHDA and CDR2 is SQIVND in the germline V gene (reference sequence). This CDR3 comprises 18 residues. Losses at the gene ends were 7 bases for V and 1 base for J; bases not matched to a gene: 15. CDR3 DNA: TGTGCCAGTACCTCGGTCGCAGGGGGCATTGTATCTGGAAACACCATATATTTT. Translated: CASTSVAGGIVSGNTIYF.

This clonotype has at least ten counts. The V gene is TRBV7-3, the J gene TRBJ2-3; 14 bases align to TRBD2. The CDR3 has 17 residues. With 5 bases clipped from V and 6 bases from J, the junction kept 10 bases outside the gene matches. Germline CDR1 is SGHTA and CDR2 is FQGTGA. CDR3 sequence (DNA): TGTGCCAGCAGCAGACCGGGACTAGCGGGGGCGGCGGATACGCAGTATTTT. Amino acid sequence: CASSRPGLAGAADTQYF.

The chain has TRBV11-2 and TRBJ2-1, with a tentative D call TRBD2 (6 bases). The CDR3 is 15 residues long. Germline V gene data show CDR1 as SGHAT and CDR2 as FQNNGV. V was shortened by 1 base and J by 3 bases, with 10 bases between the two germline ends. The CDR3 region has the DNA TGTGCCAGCAGCTTAGGACCCGGGGGCTACAATGAGCAGTTCTTC. Amino acids: CASSLGPGGYNEQFF.

J is TRBJ2-1 and V is TRBV4-1, with D maybe TRBD2 (6 bases). With 1 base removed from V and 7 bases from J, the gap between germline ends came to 14 bases. The CDR3 length is 15 residues. Germline assignment: CDR1 MGHRA and CDR2 YSYEKL. CDR3: CASSQASTRGNEQFF. CDR3 DNA sequence: TGCGCCAGCAGCCAAGCCTCGACGCGGGGAAATGAGCAGTTCTTC.

The chain is built from TRBV7-2 and TRBJ2-1, with 11 nucleotides matching TRBD2. J was trimmed by 8 bases and V by 6 bases; bases with no gene match: 12. CDR1 is SGHTA, CDR2 FQGNSA, per germline. The CDR3 has 16 residues. The CDR3 here is CASSRAGSGGAYEQFF. The CDR3 nucleotides are TGTGCCAGCAGTCGTGCGGGTAGCGGGGGGGCCTATGAGCAGTTCTTC.

The rearrangement links TRBV2 to TRBJ1-2; no clear D. Germline-derived CDR1 and CDR2 are SNHLY and FYNNEI. CDR3 length: 14 amino acids. V was clipped by 0 bases and J by 2 bases, with 7 bases between them. The CDR3 sequence: CASSEAGRNYGYTF. CDR3 nucleotide sequence: TGTGCCAGCAGTGAAGCAGGACGGAACTATGGCTACACCTTC.

The chain combines TRBV5-1 with TRBJ2-1; 8 nucleotides match TRBD1. Losses at the gene ends were 6 bases for V and 0 bases for J; bases not matched to a gene: 5. The CDR3 length is 15 residues. CDR1 and CDR2 (germline): SGHRS, YFSETQ. The CDR3 sequence: CASKQGDSSYNEQFF. DNA for the CDR3: TGCGCCAGCAAACAGGGGGACAGCTCCTACAATGAGCAGTTCTTC.

A few counts support this clonotype. V gene TRBV5-8 combines with J gene TRBJ2-3; 7 bases are shared with TRBD1. Trimming removed 3 bases from V and 3 bases from J; junction bases left unmatched: 7. CDR1 is SGHTS and CDR2 is YDEGEE in the germline V gene. The CDR3 is 15 residues long. The CDR3 DNA is TGTGCCAGCAGCTACCGGGACAGTAGGACAGATACGCAGTATTTT. Encoded protein: CASSYRDSRTDTQYF. Full variable domain (missing parts from reference TRBV5-8 and TRBJ2-3): EAGVTQSPTHLIKTRGQQATLRCSPISGHTSVYWYQQALGLGLQFLLWYDEGEERNRGNFPPRFSGRQFPNYSSELNVNALELEDSALYLCASSYRDSRTDTQYFGPGTRLTVL.

The V and J genes are TRBV4-2 and TRBJ2-7; D call uncertain. V was trimmed by 0 bases and J by 7 bases, leaving 16 bases between them. The CDR3 consists of 15 residues. In germline, CDR1 is LGHNA, CDR2 YNFKEQ. CDR3 in amino acids: CASSQETDYAFEQYF. CDR3 DNA: TGTGCCAGCAGCCAAGAGACTGATTATGCGTTTGAGCAGTACTTC.

About this clonotype itself: A read error may explain this, as a much larger clone is one base away. The conserved phenylalanine or tryptophan normally closing the CDR3 is absent here, so this likely arose from a read error. The chain joins TRBV7-9 to TRBJ1-6; TRBD1 agrees at 8 bases. This CDR3 has 15 amino acids. V trimming: 4 bases; J trimming: 10 bases; junction bases outside the gene matches: 9. CDR1 and CDR2 (germline): SEHNR, FQNEAQ (reference sequence). The CDR3 coding sequence is TGTGCCAGCAGCTCCGGACAGGGTAGAAGATCACCCCTCCACCTT. Protein product: CASSSGQGRRSPLHL.

This clonotype was recorded at least ten times. The J gene is TRBJ2-3, the V gene TRBV12-3 or TRBV12-4, with D perhaps TRBD2 (5 bases). The CDR3 is 15 residues long. Trimming took 4 bases from V and 4 from J, leaving 15 bases between them. The CDR3 loop reads CASSSTGTGADTQYF. The CDR3 region has the DNA TGTGCCAGCAGTTCCACGGGCACCGGGGCAGATACGCAGTATTTT.

The J gene is TRBJ2-3, the V gene TRBV4-3; tentatively, D is TRBD2 (5 bases). This CDR3 is 15 amino acids long. With 1 base removed from V and 3 bases from J, the gap between germline ends came to 11 bases. Germline loops: CDR1 LGHNA, CDR2 YSLEER. The CDR3 nucleotides read TGCGCCAGCAGCCAAGTACTAGTAGTAACAGATACGCAGTATTTT. This encodes CASSQVLVVTDTQYF.